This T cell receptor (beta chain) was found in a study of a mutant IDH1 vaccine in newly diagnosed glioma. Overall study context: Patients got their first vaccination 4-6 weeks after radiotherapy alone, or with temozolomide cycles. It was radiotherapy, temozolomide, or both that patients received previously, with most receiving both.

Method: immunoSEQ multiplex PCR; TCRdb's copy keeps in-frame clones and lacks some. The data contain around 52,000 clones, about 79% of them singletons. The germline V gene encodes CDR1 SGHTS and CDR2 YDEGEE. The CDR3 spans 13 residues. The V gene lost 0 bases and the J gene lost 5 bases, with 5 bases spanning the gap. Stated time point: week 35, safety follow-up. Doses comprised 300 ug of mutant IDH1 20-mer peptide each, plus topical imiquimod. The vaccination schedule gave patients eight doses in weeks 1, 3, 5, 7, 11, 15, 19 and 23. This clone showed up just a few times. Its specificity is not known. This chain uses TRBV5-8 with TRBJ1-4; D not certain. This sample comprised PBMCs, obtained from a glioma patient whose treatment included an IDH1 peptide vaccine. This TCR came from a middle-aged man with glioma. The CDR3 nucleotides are TGTGCCAGCAGCTTGGAAGGAAATGAAAAACTGTTTTTT. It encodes CASSLEGNEKLFF.